This T cell receptor beta chain is drawn from a study of cytomegalovirus exposure and HLA in healthy donors (dated 2017 in TCRdb). With respect to the entire study: In an earlier analysis of about 560 of the donors, less than 350 Gb of sequence data and 100 million or so unique TCR beta sequences from about 190 million T cells were reported. Donor age, sex, ethnicity and CMV serostatus were compiled together with the repertoire data. Typing coverage varied by locus: about 629-640 donors for A, B, C, DRB1 and DQB1; approximately 500 for DQA1; nearly 610 for DPA1; some 470 for DPB1. The genetic ancestry cluster associated with self-reported Caucasian donors included 80% to 90% of the roughly 390 genotyped donors. Both class I and class II loci were covered by HLA typing, at four-digit resolution. The study combined high-throughput TCR immunosequencing, statistical association of individual TCRs with disease status, and machine learning to predict cytomegalovirus infection status. In the later analysis, no new phenotypic data were used to find candidate immune exposures; instead, reliance was placed on TCR beta sequences and their occurrence across donors. Every repertoire in the discovery cohort had been generated on one and the same sequencing platform. A separate validation cohort of 100 to 150 different subjects was used in addition to the 666-subject first cohort. A later genetic analysis used genome-wide SNP genotypes for about 55% of the 666 donors, treating that subset as a discovery cohort. A later analysis re-examined previously published TCR beta repertoires from 500 to 700 donors and added high-resolution HLA genotyping to investigate patterns of TCR occurrence. An early release that covered around 590 HLA-typed donors contained approximately 290 gigabases of sequencing data and around 80 million unique TCR sequences. The study was designed to test whether signatures of past pathogen exposure could be identified by cataloging public T cell receptors. On average, roughly 240,000 unique TCR beta nucleotide sequences were sequenced per donor among some 430 genotyped donors of the cohort, with roughly 18% of those sequences being non-productive. In an earlier analysis of roughly 600 of the donors, high-throughput TCR beta sequencing was used to judge whether each TCR beta V gene segment behaved as functional or pseudogenic. Because of strong linkage in the cohort, five DR-DQ haplotypes were treated as single units for association and clustering. The study profiled the T cell repertoires of some 610 subjects by immunosequencing and related them to cytomegalovirus serostatus. The paper as a whole reports these results and caveats: In an earlier analysis of approximately 600 of the donors, most TCR beta V segments were observed in productive rearrangements about 87% or about 30% of the time, broadly matching IMGT annotations. A cluster of highly shared sequence variants was judged likely to be a technical artifact of the sequencing pipeline. A later analysis associated about 17,000 TCR beta sequences with specific HLA alleles at a false discovery rate of 0.05. This cohort had only TCR beta chains sequenced, and the lack of alpha or paired-chain data limited which features could be detected. Because counts were too low, seventeen rarely observed V segments, including chromosome 9 orphons, were excluded from the earlier analysis of fewer than 650 of the donors. In a later analysis, HLA-associated TCR beta chains showed more clonal expansion and lower generation probabilities than non-associated chains that were equally common. Strong co-occurrence of HLA alleles, especially DR and DQ, made assigning TCR associations to individual alleles difficult. Because HLA typing was unavailable for some donors at each locus, only the typed subset was used in association tests. In the study, roughly 160 TCR beta chains were listed as associated with cytomegalovirus. Presence/absence analyses assumed roughly uniform sequencing depth across donors, an assumption that may not hold. Most TCR sequences were seen in very few donors, while some public TCRs were found in many individuals. A further reported finding was that TCR beta sequences accurately predicted the HLA-A and HLA-B alleles for most subjects in the first cohort. In a later analysis, several top co-occurrence clusters were reported to appear linked to parvovirus B19, influenza, CMV and Epstein-Barr virus. The 87-base-pair reads could not distinguish some IMGT-functional V segments, including TRBV6-2 and TRBV6-3, so those segments were excluded. In a later analysis, most CMV-associated TCR beta chains were found to appear HLA-restricted, with HLA associations seemingly driven largely by CMV exposure. It was suggested by the authors that the approach could potentially be generalized to other disease states and immunological phenotypes. A few of the identified cytomegalovirus-associated TCR beta chains were confirmed in vitro to be specific for cytomegalovirus antigens. Compared with the 666-donor mean, donors in an Asian-associated ancestry cluster had fewer N-insertions in productive TCRs, according to a later genetic analysis. Immune exposure information for the cohort was limited to CMV serostatus. A later analysis found that TCR association rates varied across HLA loci, with DRB1 alleles showing the most associated TCRs and HLA-C alleles the fewest. Correlated functional status among segregating V segments might be attributable to linkage disequilibrium, but an unknown experimental factor could not be ruled out. A later genetic analysis associated a missense DCLRE1C variant with V-gene and J-gene trimming of TCR beta chains, and an independent cohort replicated the association. The classifier was reported to diagnose cytomegalovirus status with high specificity and sensitivity in both the original cohort and the validation cohort.

In total, over 600 healthy bone marrow donors made up the cohort. All cohort members were sampled while nominally healthy, although unrecorded immune exposures were likely present. The donor tested CMV seronegative and was one of the 352 seronegative cohort members. Each donor provided a peripheral blood sample, and peripheral blood mononuclear cells were used for TCR beta sequencing. Genomic DNA extraction from the blood cell samples was performed with the Qiagen DNeasy Blood Extraction Kit. The protocol used for the library was the immunoSEQ multiplex PCR assay. For the multiplex PCR, a mixture combining 60 forward primers for TCR Vbeta segments and 13 reverse primers for TCR Jbeta segments was used. The CDR3 region of rearranged TCR beta genes was amplified from genomic DNA by a multiplex PCR assay. The Illumina HiSeq System was used to sequence the amplified TCR beta libraries as 87-base-pair reads. The published analysis was carried out like this. Across the 670 or so repertoires, a later analysis counted some 81 million unique TCR beta chains, roughly 11 million of which were shared by at least two donors. A nearest-neighbor algorithm error-corrected the raw reads and collapsed the reads into unique sequences, merging closely related sequences to remove PCR and sequencing errors. Alignment of CDR3 sequences to IMGT reference sequences was used to assign V, D and J gene segments. For a sequence to be retained, a match of at least six nucleotides to both a V gene segment and a J gene segment was required. A rearrangement was called productive if the CDR3 had no stop codons and remained in frame with V and J, and every other rearrangement was called non-productive. Following IMGT convention, CDR3 was defined as the stretch from the second conserved V-encoded cysteine up to the conserved J-encoded phenylalanine. The earlier analysis of about 640 of the donors excluded any sequence lacking an unambiguous match to a single V gene segment. In an earlier analysis of a few hundred of the donors, V segments were called functional above 56.7% productive rearrangements and were called segregating when the between-donor standard deviation exceeded 5%. To diagnose cytomegalovirus status from the catalog of TCR beta chain sequences, a statistical classification framework was built. In a later analysis, TCR nucleotide sequences were compared against IMGT/GENE-DB human TR gene sequences so that V and J genes could be assigned. Using the TCRdist pipeline, a later analysis assigned CDR3 sequences along with most-parsimonious VDJ recombination scenarios. A later analysis defined each TCR beta chain by its CDR3 amino acid sequence plus V-gene family, and excluded reads lacking a unique V-gene family. In a later analysis, 450 to 600 highly shared, low-generation-probability nucleotide sequences were removed to address suspected cross-contamination and a sequencing artifact. In a later analysis, a clonal expansion index for each public chain was calculated from normalized within-repertoire ranks of inferred template counts. In a later analysis, generation probabilities were computed using a VDJ recombination model fitted to out-of-frame rearrangements, and the results were checked against IGoR. In a later analysis, hypergeometric tests were used to score TCR-TCR, TCR-HLA and TCR-CMV co-occurrence, with a repertoire-size bias correction applied to TCR pairs. In a later analysis, false discovery rates were estimated by permuting HLA or CMV assignments 20 times. A later analysis grouped co-occurring TCRs with DBSCAN, adding TCRdist sequence similarity when clustering within HLA-allele-positive subsets. For co-occurrence clustering, repertoires with fewer than 30,000 or more than 120,000 public chains were excluded, along with 5 or 6 repertoires with anomalous nucleotide sharing. TCRdb's version of the immuneACCESS table is confined to in-frame rearrangements and falls short of the full clone set. An unresolved V gene accounts for under half of the shortfall where checked; the remainder is of unknown origin. For V, J and clone size, that table is used; D and trimming come from the DNA. In this sample the table shows just over 200,000 clones, 80% to 85% of which occur a single time. The ten largest make up 2.5% to 3.5% of the sample.

V is clipped by 4 bases and J by 0 bases, and the sequence between their germline boundaries is 10 bases long. CDR1 and CDR2 were assigned from the germline V gene as SNHLY and FYNNEI. Including the terminal cysteine and phenylalanine, the CDR3 comprises 15 residues. Only the CDR3 part of the read is kept: 45 bases, read in frame from the first base. In regard to this clone: The antigen it binds to is not known. Base qualities are not recorded, but no much larger clone differs from it by a single base.

Sequencing was carried out using PBMCs. The chain uses TRBV2 and TRBJ1-5; a tentative D match to TRBD1 spans 5 bases. This clonotype was obtained from a woman between 40 and 55 years old in good health and CMV-seronegative. The CDR3 has the sequence CASSAGQGSNQPQHF. In nucleotides, the sequence is TGTGCCAGCAGTGCTGGCCAGGGTAGCAATCAGCCCCAGCATTTT.